These 28 T cell receptor beta chains came from one sample sequenced in a study of T cell changes during pregnancy in multiple sclerosis. Profiled with immunoSEQ multiplex PCR; TCRdb holds only in-frame clones, not every one. Of roughly 42,000 clones in the sample, around 93% were seen once. The source material was CD4+ T cells from peripheral blood mononuclear cells, sampled after pregnancy. Source of these receptors: a female donor with multiple sclerosis, enrolled in a pregnancy study.

The chain carries TRBV10-3 and TRBJ1-1; D unclear. Between the trimmed V and J ends, which lost 4 bases and 5 bases, there was a span of 8 bases. The CDR3 runs to 12 residues. CDR1 is ENHRY, CDR2 SYGVKD, per germline. Here the CDR3 DNA reads TGTGCCATCAGTGGACTTCGGACTGAAGCTTTCTTT. Amino acid sequence: CAISGLRTEAFF.

The genes are TRBV5-1 and TRBJ2-3, with D perhaps TRBD2 (5 bases). The CDR3 loop spans 14 amino acids. The germline gives CDR1 SGHRS, CDR2 YFSETQ. Trimming pared 1 base from V and 6 bases from J, leaving 12 bases between. The CDR3 coding sequence is TGCGCCAGCAGCTTGTCCAGCGGTCTGGATACGCAGTATTTT. Translating gives CASSLSSGLDTQYF.

The genes are TRBV30 and TRBJ1-6; no definite D call. Germline-derived CDR1 and CDR2 are GTSNPN and SVGIG (reference sequence). V was shortened by 3 bases and J by 14 bases, with 8 bases between the two germline ends. CDR3 length equals 10 residues. CDR3 nucleotides: TGTGCCTGGAGCAGGAGGACCCTCCACTTT. As protein: CAWSRRTLHF.

This clone appeared once. The V call is TRBV7-9, the J call TRBJ2-1; tentatively, D is TRBD2 (6 bases). CDR1 SEHNR and CDR2 FQNEAQ come from the germline V gene (reference sequence). CDR3 size: 15 residues. V was shortened by 5 bases and J by 5 bases, with 16 bases between the two germline ends. The CDR3, as DNA: TGTGCCAGCAGCCAACACCGACTAGTTCACAATGAGCAGTTCTTC. This translates into CASSQHRLVHNEQFF.

The V gene is TRBV10-3, the J gene TRBJ2-1, with 11 bases matching TRBD2. CDR1 ENHRY and CDR2 SYGVKD come from the germline V gene. The trim removed 6 bases at V and 6 bases at J, leaving 4 bases unmatched. The CDR3 loop spans 14 amino acids. The CDR3 DNA follows: TGTGCCATCAGCCCCGGGACTAGCGGCAATGAGCAGTTCTTC. This codes for CAISPGTSGNEQFF.

The rearrangement uses TRBV5-4 and TRBJ2-3; 8 bases fit TRBD2. V shed 2 bases, J shed 6 bases, and the junction held 11 bases outside the gene matches. The CDR3 loop spans 16 amino acids. CDR1 is SGHNT and CDR2 is YYREEE in the germline V gene (reference sequence). The DNA of the CDR3 is TGTGCCAGCAGCTTTCGTGTGGCGGGGGGCAAGGATACGCAGTATTTT. It encodes CASSFRVAGGKDTQYF.

A note on this clone: Other nucleotide sequences in the sample specify the same CDR3. The CDR3 bases are TGTGCCAGCACCAAGCGACTAGCTGGCACAGATACGCAGTATTTT. Translating it yields CASTKRLAGTDTQYF. The chain employs TRBV6-5 and TRBJ2-3; 7 bases fit TRBD2. CDR1 MNHEY and CDR2 SVGAGI come from the germline V gene. The ends lost 7 bases at V and 1 base at J; junction bases unmatched: 8. There are 15 residues in the CDR3.

The chain joins TRBV5-8 to TRBJ1-6; 9 bases are a match to TRBD1. Germline lookup yields CDR1 SGHTS and CDR2 YDEGEE. The CDR3 runs to 14 residues. The trim removed 4 bases at V and 7 bases at J, leaving 3 bases unmatched. CDR3 nucleotides: TGTGCCAGCAGCGGGGGACAGGGAAATTCACCCCTCCACTTT. Its protein is CASSGGQGNSPLHF.

The rearrangement uses TRBV18 and TRBJ2-7, with TRBD1 identical over 7 bases. The V segment lost 4 bases and the J segment 4 bases; nucleotides outside the gene matches: 10. Germline CDR1 is KGHSH and CDR2 is LQKENI. CDR3 size: 15 residues. The CDR3 reads CASSRASGQNYEQYF. CDR3 DNA sequence: TGTGCCAGCTCACGCGCCTCGGGACAGAATTACGAGCAGTACTTC.

The J gene is TRBJ2-2, the V gene TRBV7-6; no clear D. V was pared by 4 bases and J by 2 bases, with 5 bases between. The CDR3 sequence is 13 residues long. Germline lookup yields CDR1 SGHVS and CDR2 FNYEAQ. CDR3 bases: TGTGCCAGCAGCTATATTAACACCGGGGAGCTGTTTTTT. Encoded protein: CASSYINTGELFF. The full variable domain, rest sourced from reference TRBV7-6 and TRBJ2-2, is GAGVSQSPRYKVTKRGQDVALRCDPISGHVSLYWYRQALGQGPEFLTYFNYEAQQDKSGLPNDRFSAERPEGSISTLTIQRTEQRDSAMYRCASSYINTGELFFGEGSRLTVL.

The chain employs TRBV27 and TRBJ2-2; D might be TRBD1 (5 bases). Germline CDR1 is MNHEY and CDR2 is SMNVEV (reference sequence). The CDR3 covers 15 residues. The V end was cut by 0 bases, the J end by 7 bases, with 12 bases between. DNA for the CDR3: TGTGCCAGCAGTTTATCGACAGCTAGATACGGGGAGCTGTTTTTT. This translates into CASSLSTARYGELFF.

The chain is built from TRBV5-1 and TRBJ2-7; a possible D gene is TRBD1 (6 bases). Trimming took 0 bases from V and 6 from J, leaving 19 bases between them. The CDR3 covers 16 residues. Germline V lookup: CDR1 SGHRS, CDR2 YFSETQ. The CDR3 DNA sequence: TGCGCCAGCAGCTTGGAGGGGGTGGCAGGGTCTAGCGAGCAGTACTTC. Translating it yields CASSLEGVAGSSEQYF. The variable domain in full, completed from reference TRBV5-1 and TRBJ2-7, reads KAGVTQTPRYLIKTRGQQVTLSCSPISGHRSVSWYQQTPGQGLQFLFEYFSETQRNKGNFPGRFSGRQFSNSRSEMNVSTLELGDSALYLCASSLEGVAGSSEQYFGPGTRLTVT.

This chain uses TRBV6-4 with TRBJ1-2, with TRBD1 matching over 10 bases. From germline, CDR1 is MRHNA and CDR2 SNTAGT. The CDR3 extends over 14 amino acids. V lost 4 bases, J lost 9 bases, and 8 bases stayed unmatched. The CDR3 region is CASSVTPGQGSYTF. The CDR3 bases are TGTGCCAGCAGTGTGACGCCGGGACAGGGGAGCTACACCTTC.

The V call is TRBV4-1, the J call TRBJ1-4; 10 nucleotides agree with TRBD1. CDR3 length equals 15 residues. The germline V gene has CDR1 MGHRA and CDR2 YSYEKL. V gave up 3 bases and J gave up 10 bases; unmatched junction bases: 8. CDR3 bases: TGCGCCAGCAGCCAGCCCCGGGACAGGGGCGGAAAACTGTTTTTT. Translating gives CASSQPRDRGGKLFF.

The rearrangement joins TRBV5-1 to TRBJ2-5; 10 nucleotides agree with TRBD2. The CDR3 extends over 14 amino acids. CDR1 SGHRS and CDR2 YFSETQ come from the germline V gene. Trimming took 4 bases from V and 5 from J; bases not matched to a gene: 5. CDR3 residues: CASSEGTSAETQYF. CDR3 bases: TGCGCCAGCAGCGAGGGGACTAGCGCCGAGACCCAGTACTTC.

V and J are TRBV5-6 and TRBJ1-3, with 9 bases aligning to TRBD1. V lost 5 bases to trimming and J lost 3 bases; unmatched junction nucleotides: 6. The CDR3 is 15 amino acids. Germline V CDR1 and CDR2: SGHDT, YYEEEE. CDR3: CASSLQGADGNTIYF. The CDR3 DNA sequence: TGTGCCAGCAGTCTACAGGGGGCGGATGGAAACACCATATATTTT.

Written as DNA, the CDR3 is TGTGCCAGTAGTCCCCAGACAGGGGGGACCGGGGAGCTGTTTTTT. It yields the protein CASSPQTGGTGELFF. V and J are TRBV19 and TRBJ2-2, with 9 bases fitting TRBD1. Germline V lookup: CDR1 LNHDA, CDR2 SQIVND (reference sequence). The J segment lost 5 bases and the V segment lost 5 bases, leaving 6 bases of the junction unmatched. The CDR3 spans 15 residues.

The V and J genes are TRBV11-2 and TRBJ1-6, with D perhaps matching TRBD1 (6 bases). Germline V gives CDR1 SGHAT, CDR2 FQNNGV. Deletions cut 5 bases from V and 10 bases from J, with 12 bases between. CDR3 length: 13 amino acids. CDR3: CASSTRQDSPLHF. In nucleotides, the CDR3 is TGTGCCAGCAGCACCCGACAGGACTCACCCCTCCACTTT.

This clone was seen just once. The chain carries TRBV11-1 and TRBJ1-1, with TRBD1 matching 8 bases. V was pared by 1 base and J by 1 base, with 5 bases of the junction left unmatched. This CDR3 is built from 16 residues. The V gene's germline CDR1 is SGHAT and CDR2 FQDESV (reference sequence). The CDR3 DNA sequence: TGTGCCAGCAGCTTAGTTATCGGGACAGGGAACACTGAAGCTTTCTTT. Its protein product is CASSLVIGTGNTEAFF.

CDR3 amino acids: CASSSQGAVPEQYF. The CDR3 DNA reads TGCGCCAGCAGCTCACAGGGGGCGGTTCCCGAGCAGTACTTC. The chain employs TRBV5-1 and TRBJ2-7; 9 nucleotides agree with TRBD1. Germline V gene lookup returns CDR1 SGHRS and CDR2 YFSETQ. Trimming cost V 3 bases and J 6 bases; bases outside gene matches: 7. The CDR3 sequence is 14 residues long.

This sequence joins TRBV18 and TRBJ1-3; tentative D call: TRBD1 (6 bases). V lost 3 bases to trimming and J lost 4 bases, with 13 bases between them. Germline V gene data show CDR1 as KGHSH and CDR2 as LQKENI. The CDR3 extends over 15 amino acids. The CDR3 reads CASSPETGFGNTIYF. The CDR3 region has the DNA TGTGCCAGCTCACCTGAAACAGGGTTCGGAAACACCATATATTTT.

This chain links TRBV30 with TRBJ1-5; D is unresolved. Trimming took off 1 base at V and 3 bases at J, with 7 bases between the two ends. The germline V gene encodes CDR1 GTSNPN and CDR2 SVGIG (reference sequence). The CDR3 has 13 amino acids. The CDR3 DNA is TGTGCCTGGAGTGGGGCACACAATCAGCCCCAGCATTTT. Translating gives CAWSGAHNQPQHF. Supplemented by reference TRBV30 and TRBJ1-5, the full variable domain reads SQTIHQWPATLVQPVGSPLSLECTVEGTSNPNLYWYRQAAGRGLQLLFYSVGIGQISSEVPQNLSASRPQDRQFILSSKKLLLSDSGFYLCAWSGAHNQPQHFGDGTRLSIL.

This chain links TRBV19 with TRBJ2-5; 9 nucleotides line up with TRBD2. This CDR3 has 17 amino acids. Trimming removed 3 bases from V and 5 bases from J; junction bases left unmatched: 13. Germline loops: CDR1 LNHDA, CDR2 SQIVND (reference sequence). The DNA of the CDR3 is TGTGCCAGTAGTATTAAAGTGGTACTAGCGGGCGGGGAGACCCAGTACTTC. Its protein is CASSIKVVLAGGETQYF.

The chain is built from TRBV27 and TRBJ2-3, with 7 bases aligning to TRBD2. The V gene's germline CDR1 is MNHEY and CDR2 SMNVEV (reference sequence). There are 15 residues in the CDR3. The V and J ends lost 3 bases and 2 bases, in that order; junction bases with no gene match: 5. In nucleotides, the CDR3 is TGTGCCAGCAGTTTTGCGGGGGAAGACACAGATACGCAGTATTTT. Protein sequence: CASSFAGEDTDTQYF.

The V call is TRBV7-2, the J call TRBJ1-6; D call uncertain. Trimming pared 2 bases from V and 0 bases from J, leaving 8 bases between. Per the germline V gene, CDR1 is SGHTA and CDR2 is FQGNSA. The CDR3 spans 16 residues. The CDR3 loop is CASSLRPSSYNSPLHF. The CDR3 bases are TGTGCCAGCAGCTTACGCCCGAGCTCCTATAATTCACCCCTCCACTTT.

The CDR3 nucleotides are TGTGCCAGCAGGCCACAGGGCACCTATAATTCACCCCTCCACTTT. It specifies CASRPQGTYNSPLHF. The V and J genes are TRBV2 and TRBJ1-6; D may be TRBD1 (6 bases). The germline gives CDR1 SNHLY, CDR2 FYNNEI. V lost 6 bases and J 2 bases, leaving 11 bases between the germline ends. The CDR3 spans 15 residues.

The chain links TRBV4-1 to TRBJ2-1; 11 bases align to TRBD2. Germline CDR1 is MGHRA and CDR2 is YSYEKL. V lost 4 bases and J lost 9; bases outside the gene matches: 11. The CDR3 sequence is 16 residues long. DNA of the CDR3: TGCGCCAGCAGCCCAGATCGACTAGCGGGGTCTAGTGAGCAGTTCTTC. Protein sequence: CASSPDRLAGSSEQFF.

The V gene is TRBV7-9, the J gene TRBJ2-3; 11 bases align to TRBD1. V trimming: 6 bases; J trimming: 8 bases; junction bases outside the gene matches: 16. The CDR3 has 17 amino acids. In germline, CDR1 is SEHNR, CDR2 FQNEAQ (reference sequence). The CDR3 reads CASRISVGQGASGTQYF. The CDR3 coding sequence is TGTGCCAGCAGAATATCGGTAGGACAGGGGGCGAGCGGTACGCAGTATTTT. The full variable domain, its missing parts supplied by reference TRBV7-9 and TRBJ2-3, is DTGVSQNPRHKITKRGQNVTFRCDPISEHNRLYWYRQTLGQGPEFLTYFQNEAQLEKSRLLSDRFSAERPKGSFSTLEIQRTEQGDSAMYLCASRISVGQGASGTQYFGPGTRLTVL.